Below are 24 T cell receptor beta chains sequenced from a single sample in a study of CD8+ T cells in alopecia areata. RNA extraction was followed by reverse transcription into cDNA, which acted as the sequencing template. Here immunoSEQ multiplex PCR was the method, and the copy in TCRdb shows in-frame clones only, minus some. The data contain 150,000 to 180,000 clones, about 53% of them seen just once; the ten biggest clones take up 19%. Sequencing was performed on CD8+ T cells sorted from blood, taken at week 0. These receptors came from a human donor with alopecia areata.

The CDR3 sequence: CASSSGLAGTYEQYF. CDR3 sequence (DNA): TGTGCCAGCAGCTCCGGACTAGCGGGGACGTACGAGCAGTACTTC. The J gene is TRBJ2-7, the V gene TRBV11-2; TRBD2 agrees at 12 bases. The trim removed 4 bases at V and 4 bases at J, leaving 5 bases unmatched. CDR3 length: 15 residues. Germline V CDR1 and CDR2: SGHAT, FQNNGV.

In nucleotides, the CDR3 is TGCGCCAGCAGCCAAGAATTCCACAGTTTAGGAGAGACCCAGTACTTC. Its protein is CASSQEFHSLGETQYF. V and J are TRBV4-3 and TRBJ2-5; D remains unclear. V gave up 0 bases and J gave up 4 bases, with 15 bases separating them. This CDR3 comprises 16 residues. Germline V CDR1 and CDR2: LGHNA, YSLEER.

Many counts were recorded for this clone. The chain joins TRBV11-2 to TRBJ1-2, with D possibly being TRBD1 (6 bases). The V end lost 4 bases, the J end lost 4 bases, and 13 bases lay between the germline ends. The germline gives CDR1 SGHAT, CDR2 FQNNGV. CDR3 length: 14 residues. The CDR3 spells CASSSGQTLYGYTF. Here the CDR3 DNA reads TGTGCCAGCAGCTCTGGACAGACGCTCTATGGCTACACCTTC.

This chain links TRBV7-8 with TRBJ1-2, with D possibly being TRBD1 (6 bases). Germline V gene sequence: CDR1 SGHVS, CDR2 FQNEAQ. This CDR3 spans 16 amino acids. The V gene lost 0 bases and the J gene lost 4 bases, with 15 bases spanning the gap. The CDR3 bases are TGTGCCAGCAGCTTAGCAGGGGGATACATCCCCTATGGCTACACCTTC. It translates to CASSLAGGYIPYGYTF.

In its sample, this clone was seen a few times. The rearrangement links TRBV30 to TRBJ1-1; D gene ambiguous. Per the germline V gene, CDR1 is GTSNPN and CDR2 is SVGIG (reference sequence). The V end lost 3 bases, the J end lost 4 bases, and 6 bases lay between the germline ends. This CDR3 has 11 residues. Here the CDR3 reads CAWRDSTEAFF. CDR3 bases: TGTGCCTGGAGAGACTCCACTGAAGCTTTCTTT.

As regards this clone: The same CDR3 is also encoded by other DNA sequences in this sample. The V gene is TRBV7-9, the J gene TRBJ2-3; weak D call: TRBD2 (5 bases). Trimming shortened V by 0 bases and J by 2 bases, and 9 bases separated the two germline ends. Germline assignment: CDR1 SEHNR and CDR2 FQNEAQ (reference sequence). The CDR3 has 15 amino acids. Here the CDR3 DNA reads TGTGCCAGCAGCTTAGCAGGGAGATCCACAGATACGCAGTATTTT. Amino acid sequence: CASSLAGRSTDTQYF.

This clone was observed once. This rearrangement joins TRBV29-1 to TRBJ1-4; TRBD1 aligns across 9 bases. The CDR3 totals 13 residues. Per germline, CDR1 SQVTM and CDR2 ANQGSEA. V was pared by 4 bases and J by 8 bases, with 5 bases of the junction left unmatched. CDR3 DNA sequence: TGCAGCGTTGGGGGACAGGGTATAGAAAAACTGTTTTTT. Protein product: CSVGGQGIEKLFF.

CDR3 region: CAWRRDRVNTEAFF. The CDR3, as DNA: TGTGCCTGGAGGAGGGACAGGGTGAACACTGAAGCTTTCTTT. The chain couples TRBV30 to TRBJ1-1, with 9 bases fitting TRBD1. Germline values: CDR1 GTSNPN, CDR2 SVGIG (reference sequence). The CDR3 loop spans 14 amino acids. Unmatched junction bases numbered 2, after V lost 3 bases and J lost 0 bases.

The chain carries TRBV5-1 and TRBJ2-1, with D possibly being TRBD1 or TRBD2 (5 bases each). V shed 4 bases and J shed 5 bases, with 13 bases lying between them. CDR1 SGHRS and CDR2 YFSETQ come from the germline V gene. The CDR3 totals 14 residues. The CDR3 reads CASSPSWGNNEQFF. The CDR3 coding sequence is TGCGCCAGCAGCCCATCCTGGGGGAACAATGAGCAGTTCTTC.

CDR3 region: CASRAPQGYTF. CDR3 in DNA: TGTGCCAGCAGGGCACCTCAAGGCTACACCTTC. V is TRBV25-1 and J is TRBJ1-2; D remains ambiguous. The CDR3 consists of 11 residues. Germline V gene data show CDR1 as MGHDK and CDR2 as SYGVNS. Trimming pared 6 bases from V and 8 bases from J, leaving 10 bases between.

The V and J genes are TRBV19 and TRBJ2-7, with D maybe TRBD1 (5 bases). Germline loops: CDR1 LNHDA, CDR2 SQIVND (reference sequence). There are 15 residues in the CDR3. V was shortened by 5 bases and J by 2 bases, with 16 bases between the two germline ends. As DNA, the CDR3 is TGTGCCAGTAGTTTAACGTCGACAGAAACCTACGAGCAGTACTTC. This sequence encodes CASSLTSTETYEQYF.

This clone turned up a few times. This rearrangement joins TRBV9 to TRBJ1-4; D possibly corresponds to TRBD1 (5 bases). The CDR3 runs to 15 residues. Per the germline V gene, CDR1 is SGDLS and CDR2 is YYNGEE. V was pared by 4 bases and J by 5 bases, with 15 bases between. DNA of the CDR3: TGTGCCAGCAGCCCCACTGGACATGCCAATGAAAAACTGTTTTTT. Translation: CASSPTGHANEKLFF. The whole variable domain, filled in from reference TRBV9 and TRBJ1-4, reads DSGVTQTPKHLITATGQRVTLRCSPRSGDLSVYWYQQSLDQGLQFLIQYYNGEERAKGNILERFSAQQFPDLHSELNLSSLELGDSALYFCASSPTGHANEKLFFGSGTQLSVL.

This clone has a handful of counts. V is TRBV30 and J is TRBJ2-2; TRBD2 is a possible D gene (6 bases). The CDR3 loop spans 13 amino acids. V shed 2 bases and J shed 4 bases, with 8 bases lying between them. Germline values: CDR1 GTSNPN, CDR2 SVGIG (reference sequence). For the CDR3, the DNA is TGTGCCTGGAGTTCGGGAGCCACCGGGGAGCTGTTTTTT. Amino acid sequence: CAWSSGATGELFF. The complete variable domain, with remaining parts taken from reference TRBV30 and TRBJ2-2, reads SQTIHQWPATLVQPVGSPLSLECTVEGTSNPNLYWYRQAAGRGLQLLFYSVGIGQISSEVPQNLSASRPQDRQFILSSKKLLLSDSGFYLCAWSSGATGELFFGEGSRLTVL.

This chain uses TRBV30 with TRBJ2-7; D is unresolved. The ends were cut back, 2 bases at V and 7 bases at J, with 9 bases in the middle. Germline V gene lookup returns CDR1 GTSNPN and CDR2 SVGIG (reference sequence). The CDR3 has 11 residues. Here the CDR3 DNA reads TGTGCCTGGAGTTCTCCTGTAGAGCAGTACTTC. Translation: CAWSSPVEQYF.

The genes are TRBV5-6 and TRBJ2-1; TRBD1 matches at 7 bases. The CDR3 loop spans 15 amino acids. V lost 6 bases to trimming and J lost 1 base; unmatched junction nucleotides: 7. Per germline, CDR1 SGHDT and CDR2 YYEEEE. The chain's CDR3 is CASTYSTGSYNEQFF. The CDR3 DNA follows: TGTGCCAGCACCTATTCGACAGGGTCCTACAATGAGCAGTTCTTC.

The chain couples TRBV27 to TRBJ2-1; maybe TRBD1 (5 bases). The V end was cut by 3 bases, the J end by 0 bases, with 12 bases between. The CDR3 totals 16 residues. Looked up from germline, CDR1 is MNHEY and CDR2 is SMNVEV (reference sequence). CDR3 protein: CASSFHRSSSYNEQFF. DNA of the CDR3: TGTGCCAGCAGTTTCCACAGGTCTAGCTCCTACAATGAGCAGTTCTTC.

The rearrangement uses TRBV19 and TRBJ1-2; D remains ambiguous. This CDR3 region has 13 residues. CDR1 LNHDA and CDR2 SQIVND come from the germline V gene (reference sequence). V lost 5 bases and J 7 bases, leaving 14 bases between the germline ends. The CDR3 sequence: CASSGEERPGYTF. CDR3 coding DNA: TGTGCCAGTAGTGGGGAGGAGAGGCCTGGCTACACCTTC.

The rearrangement uses TRBV5-6 and TRBJ1-1, with D unresolved. CDR3 length equals 15 residues. Germline V gene data show CDR1 as SGHDT and CDR2 as YYEEEE. V was shortened by 0 bases and J by 1 base, with 10 bases between the two germline ends. The DNA for the CDR3 is TGTGCCAGCAGCTTGGATTCAGGAAAGAACACTGAAGCTTTCTTT. It is translated as CASSLDSGKNTEAFF.

The chain joins TRBV7-2 to TRBJ2-7; no clear D gene. Germline V gene sequence: CDR1 SGHTA, CDR2 FQGNSA. The CDR3 extends over 14 amino acids. Between the trimmed V and J ends, which lost 4 bases and 6 bases, there was a span of 16 bases. The CDR3 reads CASSSPVGFSEQYF. The CDR3, as DNA: TGTGCCAGCAGCTCCCCCGTGGGGTTCTCCGAGCAGTACTTC.

The chain couples TRBV5-1 to TRBJ2-5; D perhaps matches TRBD1 (5 bases). V was trimmed by 4 bases and J by 5 bases, leaving 18 bases between them. The CDR3 contains 15 residues. Germline values: CDR1 SGHRS, CDR2 YFSETQ. The CDR3 region is CASSPLSPGMETQYF. The CDR3 nucleotides are TGCGCCAGCAGCCCGCTGAGTCCAGGGATGGAGACCCAGTACTTC.

This clone was seen more than once but under ten times. The chain links TRBV4-3 to TRBJ1-2; D not certain. There are 13 residues in the CDR3. Germline CDR1 LGHNA, CDR2 YSLEER. V lost 0 bases, J lost 0 bases, and 2 bases lay in between. The DNA for the CDR3 is TGCGCCAGCAGCCAAGAGTCTAACTATGGCTACACCTTC. Translating gives CASSQESNYGYTF.

This clone was observed once. The chain recombines TRBV6-1 with TRBJ2-7; D possibly matches TRBD1 or TRBD2 (5 bases each). CDR1 MNHNS and CDR2 SASEGT come from the germline V gene. Trimming cost V 1 base and J 2 bases, with 9 bases left between them. This CDR3 has 14 amino acids. The CDR3 nucleotides read TGTGCCAGCAGTGAAGGAGGGGCGGCCTACGAGCAGTACTTC. Encoded protein: CASSEGGAAYEQYF.

The chain is built from TRBV30 and TRBJ1-2; 10 bases are shared with TRBD1. Looked up from germline, CDR1 is GTSNPN and CDR2 is SVGIG (reference sequence). CDR3 length equals 12 residues. V trimming: 5 bases; J trimming: 5 bases; junction bases outside the gene matches: 2. The CDR3 spells CAWLGQGYGYTF. The CDR3 DNA follows: TGTGCCTGGTTGGGACAGGGGTATGGCTACACCTTC.

This clone was counted between two and nine times. The chain has TRBV29-1 and TRBJ2-7, with D uncertain. CDR3 length equals 12 residues. The germline V and J ends were trimmed by 2 bases and 6 bases, with 11 bases remaining between them. Germline V gene lookup returns CDR1 SQVTM and CDR2 ANQGSEA. This CDR3 reads CSVERDLGEQYF. CDR3 DNA: TGCAGCGTTGAAAGGGATCTTGGCGAGCAGTACTTC.